This T cell receptor (beta chain) derives from a study of shared clonotypes between healthy human individuals. Background on the study: Each donor's CD8 memory used one plate, CD8 naive two, each CD4 subset three. Findings of the study overall: Genetic and exposure-history diversity was limited by the small donor number.

Profiled with immunoSEQ multiplex PCR; TCRdb holds only in-frame clones, not every one. The sample yields about 2.1 million clones, roughly 95% seen once. Concerning this clone itself: Antigen unknown.

The CDR3 loop spans 15 amino acids. V dropped 6 bases and J dropped 8; count of bases not matched to a gene: 11. Germline CDR1 is LGHNA and CDR2 is YSLEER. Naivety among CD8 cells was defined by CD45RO negativity and positive CCR7 selection, thereby excluding terminally differentiated effector memory CD45RA+ cells. The source is a man between 18 and 29 years old in good health. Some clones in this sample may be carry-over from other donors' samples. Sequencing used naive CD8+ T cells from PBMCs. This chain links TRBV4-3 with TRBJ1-4; 8 bases match TRBD1. The CDR3 DNA is TGCGCCAGCAGGCGCACCGGGACAGGTCGCGAAAAACTGTTTTTT. Its protein is CASRRTGTGREKLFF.